This T cell receptor (beta chain) was retrieved from a study of radiotherapy plus CTLA-4 blockade in lung cancer. General observations from the study: Expansion of tumor-derived TCR clones was observed in blood after radiotherapy plus ipilimumab. Together with interferon-beta, which increased in serum after radiation, early dynamic changes in blood T cell clones were reportedly the best predictors of response.

Clones were sequenced by immunoSEQ multiplex PCR, and TCRdb holds only the in-frame ones, with some missing. The sample holds tens of thousands of clones, 80% to 85% seen once. Participants had chemo-refractory metastatic non-small-cell lung cancer and were treated with focal radiation plus ipilimumab CTLA-4 blockade. To note about this clone: The antigen is undetermined.

CDR3 length: 14 residues. The V end was cut by 5 bases, the J end by 7 bases, with 15 bases between. CDR1 is SEHNR and CDR2 is FQNEAQ in the germline V gene (reference sequence). This material consisted of peripheral blood, taken from a patient treated with radiotherapy plus ipilimumab. The gene calls are TRBV7-9 and TRBJ2-1; D gene ambiguous. The TCR was taken from a human donor with non-small cell lung cancer who had stable disease on radiotherapy plus ipilimumab. The CDR3 spells CASSPSLSSNEQFF. The CDR3 DNA follows: TGTGCCAGCAGCCCCTCCCTTAGTAGTAATGAGCAGTTCTTC.